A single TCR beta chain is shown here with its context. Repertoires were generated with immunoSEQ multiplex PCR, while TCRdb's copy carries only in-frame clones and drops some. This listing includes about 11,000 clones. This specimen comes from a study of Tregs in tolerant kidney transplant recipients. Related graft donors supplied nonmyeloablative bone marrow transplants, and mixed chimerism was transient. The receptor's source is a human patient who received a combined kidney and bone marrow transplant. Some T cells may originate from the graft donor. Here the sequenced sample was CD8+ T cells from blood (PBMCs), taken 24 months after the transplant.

CDR3 amino acids: CASSHWREGRYEQYF. The DNA read from the CDR3 is TGTGCCAGTAGTCACTGGCGGGAGGGTAGATACGAG. The chain carries TRBV19 and TRBJ2-7; 9 bases line up with TRBD2. The CDR3 end lies 3 residues beyond the end of the read and is filled in from the germline J gene. The CDR3 length is 15 residues. Germline trimming cut 5 bases from V and 4 bases from J; bases unmatched to any gene: 9. From germline, CDR1 is LNHDA and CDR2 SQIVND (reference sequence).